Each of the 20 T cell receptor beta chains below was sequenced from the same sample in a study of cytomegalovirus exposure and HLA in healthy donors. The primer mix had 60 Vbeta and 13 Jbeta primers. Sequencing was performed with immunoSEQ multiplex PCR; in TCRdb, only in-frame clones are kept and a portion is missing. This sample carries roughly 200,000 clones, 65% to 90% of them seen once, and the ten largest clones take approximately 2.2%. The specimen was PBMCs. These receptors all stem from a woman between 50 and 59 years old in good health and CMV-seronegative.

The chain links TRBV25-1 to TRBJ2-5; perhaps TRBD2 as D (6 bases). There are 15 residues in the CDR3. CDR1 MGHDK and CDR2 SYGVNS come from the germline V gene. V lost 5 bases and J lost 1, with 14 bases in between. DNA of the CDR3: TGTGCCAGCAGTTTAAGGGGAGCGGGCCAAGAGACCCAGTACTTC. Residues: CASSLRGAGQETQYF.

The chain joins TRBV7-9 to TRBJ2-5; 8 positions match TRBD2. The CDR3 contains 14 residues. Unmatched junction bases numbered 4, after V lost 3 bases and J lost 4 bases. Germline CDR1 SEHNR, CDR2 FQNEAQ (reference sequence). CDR3 coding DNA: TGTGCCAGCAGCTTTAGCGGGGTGGGAGAGACCCAGTACTTC. Translation gives CASSFSGVGETQYF.

This sequence joins TRBV7-2 and TRBJ1-2; 9 nucleotides align to TRBD1. The V and J ends lost 5 bases and 2 bases, in that order; junction bases with no gene match: 6. Germline CDR1 SGHTA, CDR2 FQGNSA. This CDR3 has 15 amino acids. In nucleotides, the CDR3 is TGTGCCAGCAGCACCAGGACAGGGGAAAACTATGGCTACACCTTC. Its translation: CASSTRTGENYGYTF.

V is TRBV7-2 and J is TRBJ1-1, with 9 bases fitting TRBD1. Germline trimming cut 5 bases from V and 0 bases from J; bases unmatched to any gene: 7. The CDR3 consists of 16 residues. The germline CDR1 and CDR2 sequences are SGHTA and FQGNSA. The CDR3 DNA reads TGTGCCAGCAGCGTGACAGGGGGTGCCATGAACACTGAAGCTTTCTTT. Its translation: CASSVTGGAMNTEAFF.

The chain links TRBV28 to TRBJ2-1; 7 positions agree with TRBD2. V gave up 8 bases and J gave up 0 bases; unmatched junction bases: 7. The CDR3 sequence is 15 residues long. Per germline, CDR1 MDHEN and CDR2 SYDVKM. Written as DNA, the CDR3 is TGTGCCAGCGGTGAGACTAGCCCCTCCTACAATGAGCAGTTCTTC. It yields the protein CASGETSPSYNEQFF.

The gene calls are TRBV27 and TRBJ2-2; D is uncertain. CDR1 and CDR2 (germline): MNHEY, SMNVEV (reference sequence). The ends were cut back, 0 bases at V and 1 base at J, with 6 bases in the middle. CDR3 length: 15 residues. This CDR3 is CASSLSARNTGELFF. The CDR3 DNA follows: TGTGCCAGCAGTTTATCGGCCAGGAACACCGGGGAGCTGTTTTTT.

This rearrangement joins TRBV5-1 to TRBJ2-7; 7 bases are a match to TRBD2. Trimming removed 4 bases from V and 0 bases from J; junction bases left unmatched: 4. The CDR3 runs to 14 residues. The germline V gene has CDR1 SGHRS and CDR2 YFSETQ. In DNA form, the CDR3 reads TGCGCCAGCAGCCCCGGGGGGAGCTCCTACGAGCAGTACTTC. Encoded protein: CASSPGGSSYEQYF.

This clone was counted a few times. The genes are TRBV28 and TRBJ1-1; D unresolved. This CDR3 has 13 amino acids. From germline, CDR1 is MDHEN and CDR2 SYDVKM. Deletions cut 2 bases from V and 1 base from J, with 5 bases between. CDR3 in amino acids: CASSLGGNTEAFF. CDR3 sequence (DNA): TGTGCCAGCAGTTTAGGAGGGAACACTGAAGCTTTCTTT.

Only a few counts were recorded for this clone. This chain uses TRBV7-6 with TRBJ2-1, with 8 bases aligning to TRBD2. CDR1 SGHVS and CDR2 FNYEAQ come from the germline V gene. CDR3 size: 17 residues. J lost 7 bases, V lost 1 base, and 12 bases had no gene match. The CDR3 coding sequence is TGTGCCAGCAGCTTAGAAGGTACGGGAGGGCCAGTAAATGAGCAGTTCTTC. Translation: CASSLEGTGGPVNEQFF. Variable domain in full (rest from reference TRBV7-6 and TRBJ2-1): GAGVSQSPRYKVTKRGQDVALRCDPISGHVSLYWYRQALGQGPEFLTYFNYEAQQDKSGLPNDRFSAERPEGSISTLTIQRTEQRDSAMYRCASSLEGTGGPVNEQFFGPGTRLTVL.

The chain joins TRBV19 to TRBJ1-2, with 9 positions matching TRBD1. The CDR3 sequence is 16 residues long. The germline gives CDR1 LNHDA, CDR2 SQIVND (reference sequence). The J segment lost 0 bases and the V segment lost 7 bases, leaving 9 bases of the junction unmatched. CDR3 region: CASTPGQGPSNYGYTF. The CDR3 DNA is TGTGCCAGTACCCCGGGACAGGGACCATCTAACTATGGCTACACCTTC.

The V gene is TRBV28, the J gene TRBJ2-1, with 9 bases fitting TRBD2. Trimming took 3 bases from V and 7 from J; bases not matched to a gene: 13. Germline loops: CDR1 MDHEN, CDR2 SYDVKM. CDR3 length: 17 residues. CDR3 DNA: TGTGCCAGCAGTTTTGGGGCTAGCGGGATTAATAGGAATGAGCAGTTCTTC. This codes for CASSFGASGINRNEQFF.

This chain links TRBV9 with TRBJ1-5, with D perhaps TRBD1 (6 bases). Trimming took 3 bases from V and 4 from J, leaving 11 bases between them. Germline CDR1 is SGDLS and CDR2 is YYNGEE. This CDR3 comprises 14 residues. This chain's CDR3 is CASSAGQGNQPQHF. Here the CDR3 DNA reads TGTGCCAGCAGCGCAGGTCAGGGGAATCAGCCCCAGCATTTT.

This rearrangement joins TRBV19 to TRBJ2-1; 8 bases are shared with TRBD2. Germline V gene lookup returns CDR1 LNHDA and CDR2 SQIVND (reference sequence). CDR3 length: 20 amino acids. Losses at the gene ends were 10 bases for V and 1 base for J; bases not matched to a gene: 24. The chain's CDR3 is CATKSGGREVRGESYNEQFF. CDR3 nucleotide sequence: TGTGCCACCAAATCCGGGGGGCGGGAGGTGCGCGGGGAGTCCTACAATGAGCAGTTCTTC.

This chain uses TRBV5-6 with TRBJ1-4, with D unclear. The germline V gene encodes CDR1 SGHDT and CDR2 YYEEEE. The CDR3 totals 14 residues. Trimming removed 4 bases at V and 4 bases at J, with 11 bases between. This CDR3 is CASSLSAGNEKLFF. In DNA, the CDR3 is TGTGCCAGCAGCCTAAGCGCCGGTAATGAAAAACTGTTTTTT.

The chain combines TRBV28 with TRBJ2-7, with 14 bases matching TRBD2. This CDR3 is built from 15 residues. From germline, CDR1 is MDHEN and CDR2 SYDVKM. V shed 6 bases and J 4 bases; nucleotides not matched to a gene: 5. The CDR3 DNA reads TGTGCCAGCAGCCGACTAGCGGGAGGGCAATACGAGCAGTACTTC. Residues: CASSRLAGGQYEQYF.

For this clone: Additional DNA sequences in this sample encode the identical CDR3. The genes are TRBV5-1 and TRBJ2-5, with D possibly TRBD1 on 6 matching bases. CDR3 length: 14 residues. V lost 0 bases, J lost 5 bases, and 11 bases lay in between. Looked up from germline, CDR1 is SGHRS and CDR2 is YFSETQ. The CDR3 region is CASSLGGQTETQYF. The CDR3 DNA is TGCGCCAGCAGCTTGGGGGGGCAAACGGAGACCCAGTACTTC.

Turning to this clone: One end of the junction fails to match germline, which may point to a read error. The chain joins TRBV6-6 to TRBJ1-5; TRBD1 agrees at 11 bases. The CDR3 runs to 16 residues. Germline V gene data show CDR1 as MNHNY and CDR2 as SVGAGI (reference sequence). This CDR3 is CASSSPDRGRNQPQHF. The CDR3 DNA follows: TGTGCCAGCAGTTCCCCGGACAGGGGGCGCAACCAGCCCCAGCATTTT.

V gene TRBV28 combines with J gene TRBJ2-1; possible D gene TRBD2, 5 bases. CDR1 MDHEN and CDR2 SYDVKM come from the germline V gene. Between the trimmed V and J ends, which lost 8 bases and 15 bases, there was a span of 20 bases. This CDR3 spans 12 amino acids. CDR3 amino acids: CASQEPLRRLFF. The CDR3 DNA sequence: TGTGCCAGCCAGGAACCCCTCCGGAGGCTGTTCTTC.

The CDR3 coding sequence is TGTGCCAGCAGCTCAGCCGCGACAGGGCTCTACGAGCAGTACTTC. It codes for CASSSAATGLYEQYF. The chain has TRBV7-6 and TRBJ2-7; TRBD1 agrees at 7 bases. Germline V lookup: CDR1 SGHVS, CDR2 FNYEAQ. Trimming at V came to 4 bases and at J to 3 bases, leaving 9 bases not matched to a gene. This CDR3 is built from 15 residues.

This chain joins TRBV6-5 and TRBJ2-7; 10 bases map to TRBD2. The germline V gene has CDR1 MNHEY and CDR2 SVGAGI. The CDR3 runs 14 residues. V shed 6 bases and J 0 bases; nucleotides not matched to a gene: 2. CDR3 in amino acids: CASSLAGGSYEQYF. Written as DNA, the CDR3 is TGTGCCAGCAGCTTAGCGGGGGGCTCCTACGAGCAGTACTTC.